The 25 T cell receptor beta chains given below trace back to one sample, sequenced in a study of OX40 agonist ivuxolimab in advanced cancers. Some clones are missing from TCRdb's copy, which holds only in-frame ones; the method was immunoSEQ multiplex PCR. The profile covers about 83,000 clones, with approximately 84% appearing a single time and under 7.5% taken by the ten largest. The source material was CD4+ or CD8+ T cells sorted from blood, sampled in a trial of the OX40 agonist ivuxolimab. Receptors were obtained from an adult with an advanced solid tumor such as melanoma, head and neck, liver or kidney cancer.

The chain is built from TRBV6-5 and TRBJ1-4; D not certain. Trimming stripped 6 bases from V and 4 bases from J, with 6 bases between. This CDR3 has 12 residues. CDR1 is MNHEY and CDR2 is SVGAGI in the germline V gene. This CDR3 reads CASSSSNEKLFF. CDR3 nucleotides: TGTGCCAGCAGCTCGAGTAATGAAAAACTGTTTTTT.

This clone was detected once. This rearrangement joins TRBV15 to TRBJ1-5; tentative D call: TRBD1 (6 bases). V shed 1 base and J shed 5 bases, with 9 bases lying between them. Germline lookup yields CDR1 LNHNV and CDR2 YYDKDF (reference sequence). The CDR3 length is 14 residues. In nucleotides, the CDR3 is TGTGCCACCAGCAGAGTACAGGGTTATCAGCCCCAGCATTTT. This codes for CATSRVQGYQPQHF.

The gene calls are TRBV11-2 and TRBJ1-4; tentatively, D is TRBD1 (5 bases). The CDR3 totals 16 residues. Trimming took off 5 bases at V and 2 bases at J, with 15 bases between the two ends. The germline V gene has CDR1 SGHAT and CDR2 FQNNGV. The CDR3 loop reads CASSPPLQGTNEKLFF. The CDR3 region has the DNA TGTGCCAGCAGCCCTCCCCTCCAGGGCACTAATGAAAAACTGTTTTTT.

J is TRBJ1-1 and V is TRBV6-5, with no clear D. The germline V gene has CDR1 MNHEY and CDR2 SVGAGI. This CDR3 has 13 amino acids. The V and J ends lost 2 bases and 3 bases respectively, with 7 bases between them. CDR3 bases: TGTGCCAGCAGTTACCTACTTTACACTGAAGCTTTCTTT. It translates to CASSYLLYTEAFF.

This chain connects TRBV28 to TRBJ1-2; tentatively, D is TRBD1 (6 bases). The V gene's germline CDR1 is MDHEN and CDR2 SYDVKM. With 10 bases removed from V and 8 bases from J, the gap between germline ends came to 17 bases. The CDR3 has 12 amino acids. CDR3 in amino acids: CATKQGVLGYTF. CDR3 nucleotides: TGTGCCACCAAACAGGGAGTGTTGGGCTACACCTTC.

This clone was found once. The chain joins TRBV7-6 to TRBJ2-1; the match to TRBD2 covers 7 bases. The V gene's germline CDR1 is SGHVS and CDR2 FNYEAQ. The CDR3 runs to 17 residues. The J segment lost 5 bases and the V segment lost 5 bases, leaving 15 bases of the junction unmatched. The CDR3 sequence is CASSPGRAQRTHNEQFF. The CDR3 region has the DNA TGTGCCAGCAGCCCAGGGAGGGCTCAAAGGACCCACAATGAGCAGTTCTTC. The full variable domain, with the rest looked up from reference TRBV7-6 and TRBJ2-1, is GAGVSQSPRYKVTKRGQDVALRCDPISGHVSLYWYRQALGQGPEFLTYFNYEAQQDKSGLPNDRFSAERPEGSISTLTIQRTEQRDSAMYRCASSPGRAQRTHNEQFFGPGTRLTVL.

The sample holds a few counts of this clone. The chain links TRBV9 to TRBJ1-3; D remains unclear. Looked up from germline, CDR1 is SGDLS and CDR2 is YYNGEE. The CDR3 loop spans 14 amino acids. V was pared by 0 bases and J by 0 bases, with 4 bases between. CDR3 DNA sequence: TGTGCCAGCAGCGTAGCGAGCTCTGGAAACACCATATATTTT. It encodes CASSVASSGNTIYF.

The chain joins TRBV19 to TRBJ1-1, with a weak D call TRBD1 (6 bases). CDR3 length: 14 amino acids. V was clipped by 5 bases and J by 6 bases, with 16 bases between them. Germline values: CDR1 LNHDA, CDR2 SQIVND (reference sequence). This CDR3 reads CASSLKGGPPEAFF. As DNA, the CDR3 is TGTGCCAGTAGTTTGAAGGGGGGGCCCCCTGAAGCTTTCTTT.

The CDR3 reads CASSPGLAGYGYTF. CDR3 DNA sequence: TGTGCCAGCAGCCCAGGACTGGCTGGCTATGGCTACACCTTC. V is TRBV27 and J is TRBJ1-2; D unclear. Trimming took 6 bases from V and 4 from J, leaving 15 bases between them. From germline, CDR1 is MNHEY and CDR2 SMNVEV (reference sequence). This CDR3 comprises 14 residues.

The chain carries TRBV11-2 and TRBJ2-1; D possibly corresponds to TRBD1 (7 bases). Germline V gene lookup returns CDR1 SGHAT and CDR2 FQNNGV. Trimming took 4 bases from V and 2 from J, leaving 15 bases between them. The CDR3 spans 16 residues. CDR3 sequence: CASSSQGEVTYNEQFF. As DNA, the CDR3 is TGTGCCAGCAGCTCTCAGGGGGAGGTGACCTACAATGAGCAGTTCTTC.

This clone was counted between two and nine times. The rearrangement links TRBV7-2 to TRBJ2-7; 8 bases map to TRBD2. The germline CDR1 and CDR2 sequences are SGHTA and FQGNSA. The CDR3 contains 16 residues. The junction had 10 bases not matched to a gene; V was cut back by 2 bases and J by 4 bases. The CDR3 nucleotides are TGTGCCAGCAGCTTAAAGACTAGCGCAGGACCTTACGAGCAGTACTTC. Translated: CASSLKTSAGPYEQYF. Looking up the rest from reference TRBV7-2 and TRBJ2-7 gives the full variable domain: GAGVSQSPSNKVTEKGKDVELRCDPISGHTALYWYRQSLGQGLEFLIYFQGNSAPDKSGLPSDRFSAERTGGSVSTLTIQRTQQEDSAVYLCASSLKTSAGPYEQYFGPGTRLTVT.

The chain carries TRBV2 and TRBJ1-1; D is perhaps TRBD1 (6 bases). CDR3 size: 14 residues. Trimming stripped 2 bases from V and 5 bases from J, with 12 bases between. Germline CDR1 is SNHLY and CDR2 is FYNNEI. CDR3 sequence (DNA): TGTGCCAGCAGTGAATATGGGGGCAGGACTGAAGCTTTCTTT. Translated: CASSEYGGRTEAFF.

This clone was recorded only once. The J gene is TRBJ2-3, the V gene TRBV12-5; 9 positions agree with TRBD1. The CDR3 loop spans 16 amino acids. The trim removed 3 bases at V and 4 bases at J, leaving 8 bases unmatched. Germline CDR1 and CDR2: LGHNT and FRNRAP. This CDR3 is CASGLSTGGFADTQYF. The CDR3 nucleotides are TGTGCTAGTGGTTTAAGTACAGGGGGCTTCGCAGATACGCAGTATTTT. Drawing the rest from reference TRBV12-5 and TRBJ2-3, the complete variable domain is DARVTQTPRHKVTEMGQEVTMRCQPILGHNTVFWYRQTMMQGLELLAYFRNRAPLDDSGMPKDRFSAEMPDATLATLKIQPSEPRDSAVYFCASGLSTGGFADTQYFGPGTRLTVL.

The J gene is TRBJ2-1, the V gene TRBV11-3, with TRBD1 identical over 11 bases. The CDR3 extends over 15 amino acids. Trimming removed 5 bases from V and 3 bases from J; junction bases left unmatched: 3. CDR1 and CDR2 (germline): SGHNT, YENEEA. The CDR3 protein is CASSQGTGGYNEQFF. In DNA, the CDR3 is TGTGCCAGCAGCCAGGGGACAGGGGGCTACAATGAGCAGTTCTTC.

The CDR3 nucleotides are TGTGCCAGCAGTGAAACTGGGGGTTTTATGGAGACCCAGTACTTC. This codes for CASSETGGFMETQYF. This chain links TRBV6-1 with TRBJ2-5; D may match TRBD1 or TRBD2 (5 bases each). The CDR3 consists of 15 residues. The V end lost 2 bases, the J end lost 5 bases, and 15 bases lay between the germline ends. Germline V gives CDR1 MNHNS, CDR2 SASEGT.

This chain links TRBV6-5 with TRBJ2-5; 7 bases line up with TRBD1. The DNA end lines up better with TRBJ2-7; the J call may be wrong. There are 14 residues in the CDR3. Germline-derived CDR1 and CDR2 are MNHEY and SVGAGI. CDR3: CASSYDRVHYEQYF. CDR3 DNA: TGTGCCAGCAGTTACGACAGGGTGCACTACGAGCAGTACTTC.

This clone occurred once. The chain recombines TRBV9 with TRBJ2-1; weak D call: TRBD2 (5 bases). V was trimmed by 2 bases and J by 3 bases, leaving 9 bases between them. Germline loops: CDR1 SGDLS, CDR2 YYNGEE. The CDR3 loop spans 14 amino acids. CDR3 nucleotides: TGTGCCAGCAGCGTCCACCGGGACTACAATGAGCAGTTCTTC. Protein product: CASSVHRDYNEQFF.

The chain carries TRBV6-6 and TRBJ2-5; D is ambiguous. Trimming stripped 6 bases from V and 1 base from J, with 9 bases between. In germline, CDR1 is MNHNY, CDR2 SVGAGI (reference sequence). This CDR3 has 13 amino acids. CDR3: CASRIQIQETQYF. CDR3 DNA: TGTGCCAGCAGGATACAGATCCAAGAGACCCAGTACTTC.

The rearrangement links TRBV5-1 to TRBJ2-2; a weak D match, TRBD1 (6 bases). The CDR3 loop spans 13 amino acids. V lost 3 bases to trimming and J lost 6 bases, with 9 bases between them. Looked up from germline, CDR1 is SGHRS and CDR2 is YFSETQ. The CDR3 DNA is TGCGCCAGCAGCTCAGGGGTCTCCGGGGAGCTGTTTTTT. Protein product: CASSSGVSGELFF.

The chain couples TRBV29-1 to TRBJ2-3, with D possibly matching TRBD1 (6 bases). V lost 7 bases to trimming and J lost 3 bases, with 17 bases between them. CDR1 and CDR2 (germline): SQVTM, ANQGSEA. The CDR3 is made up of 14 amino acids. CDR3 region: CSGRQAGLTDTQYF. The CDR3 DNA reads TGCAGCGGAAGACAGGCCGGGTTAACAGATACGCAGTATTTT.

The gene calls are TRBV13 and TRBJ2-7; D not resolved. The CDR3 consists of 14 residues. The germline V gene has CDR1 PRHDT and CDR2 FYEKMQ (reference sequence). Between the trimmed V and J ends, which lost 5 bases and 5 bases, there was a span of 16 bases. CDR3 in DNA: TGTGCCAGCAGCCTTTCTGGACCAAGGGACGAGCAGTACTTC. This codes for CASSLSGPRDEQYF. Combining the CDR3 with reference TRBV13 and TRBJ2-7 gives the whole variable domain AAGVIQSPRHLIKEKRETATLKCYPIPRHDTVYWYQQGPGQDPQFLISFYEKMQSDKGSIPDRFSAQQFSDYHSELNMSSLELGDSALYFCASSLSGPRDEQYFGPGTRLTVT.

A remark on this clone: One end of the junction fails to match germline, which may point to a read error. The chain uses TRBV7-7 and TRBJ2-2; D is ambiguous. Germline V gene lookup returns CDR1 SSHAT and CDR2 FNYEAQ (reference sequence). CDR3 length: 16 residues. The CDR3 region has the DNA TGTGCTAGCAGCCCCGCCGCGGTTGCGAACACCGGGGAGCTGTTTTTT. Protein: CASSPAAVANTGELFF.

This chain uses TRBV7-2 with TRBJ1-2; 7 bases agree with TRBD1. After removal of 5 bases from V and 3 bases from J, the junction contained 6 bases not matched to a gene. Germline V gene sequence: CDR1 SGHTA, CDR2 FQGNSA. The CDR3 contains 14 residues. The CDR3 spells CASSIPGQHYGYTF. CDR3 DNA sequence: TGTGCCAGCAGCATTCCGGGACAGCACTATGGCTACACCTTC.

The chain employs TRBV4-1 and TRBJ2-1; 7 bases align to TRBD1. CDR1 and CDR2 (germline): MGHRA, YSYEKL. Trimming removed 4 bases from V and 6 bases from J; junction bases left unmatched: 6. This CDR3 has 14 residues. The CDR3 spells CASSLTDRVNEQFF. The CDR3 DNA reads TGCGCCAGCAGCCTTACAGACAGGGTCAATGAGCAGTTCTTC.

This rearrangement joins TRBV18 to TRBJ1-5, with a possible D match to TRBD1 (6 bases). The CDR3 sequence is 14 residues long. Germline CDR1 and CDR2: KGHSH and LQKENI. The germline V and J ends were trimmed by 7 bases and 6 bases, with 16 bases remaining between them. CDR3 in amino acids: CASLGRGEGQPQHF. Written as DNA, the CDR3 is TGTGCCAGCTTAGGCAGGGGAGAAGGTCAGCCCCAGCATTTT.